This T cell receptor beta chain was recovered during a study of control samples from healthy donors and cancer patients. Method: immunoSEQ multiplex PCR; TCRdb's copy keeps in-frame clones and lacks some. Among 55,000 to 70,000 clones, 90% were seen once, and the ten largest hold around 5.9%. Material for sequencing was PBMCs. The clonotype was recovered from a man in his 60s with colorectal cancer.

The CDR3 spells CASSEPRDRGTHEQFF. The CDR3 DNA follows: TGTGCCAGCAGCGAGCCGCGGGACAGGGGAACCCATGAGCAGTTCTTC. This chain links TRBV9 with TRBJ2-1; 10 bases agree with TRBD1. Looked up from germline, CDR1 is SGDLS and CDR2 is YYNGEE. After removal of 3 bases from V and 8 bases from J, the junction contained 11 bases not matched to a gene. This CDR3 is built from 16 residues.